This TCR beta chain was sequenced during a study of T cell repertoires in cytomegalovirus infection (dated by TCRdb to about 2019). General notes on the study: The HLA type of each donor mattered for the analysis, because public TCR beta signatures pointed to carriage of CMV infection along with the matching HLA type. General conclusions and limits of the study: The ex vivo response was dominated by HLA-C-restricted CMV-specific TCR beta clonotypes, which also provided the single most frequent clonotype in two of eight donors. Cumulative frequency of public TCR beta family members discriminated carriers of CMV infection plus the relevant HLA type in this cohort and an independent roughly 350-donor cohort.

The cysteine opens and the phenylalanine closes a CDR3 of 14 amino acids. Only the CDR3 DNA is retained, 42 bases long and in frame from the first base. At the junction V is shortened by 8 bases and J by 7 bases; bases outside the gene matches: 10. The germline V gene encodes CDR1 SGHTA and CDR2 FQGNSA. Sequencing was carried out with an Illumina HiSeq 1500. TCRdb reprocessed the public reads (quality trimming at Q25 with fastp, clone calling with MiXCR) and kept in-frame beta chains. Each entry merges the rows of one CDR3 protein and shows their most common DNA and genes. This sample is represented by around 260,000 distinct CDR3 sequences; approximately 9% of them were singletons. About 16% of the sample lies in the top ten. This clonotype came up many times. The antigen it binds to is not known. No per-base quality is available; no much larger clone lies one base away.

The receptor's source is a human donor in good health (CMV status not recorded). Some clones in this sample may be carry-over from other donors' samples. Sequencing used PBMCs. The V gene is TRBV7-2 and the J gene is TRBJ2-5; TRBD2 fits 10 bases in the junction. The DNA sequence is TGTGCCAGCGGAACCCCAGCGGGAGGGGGGACCCAGTACTTC. The resulting protein is CASGTPAGGGTQYF.